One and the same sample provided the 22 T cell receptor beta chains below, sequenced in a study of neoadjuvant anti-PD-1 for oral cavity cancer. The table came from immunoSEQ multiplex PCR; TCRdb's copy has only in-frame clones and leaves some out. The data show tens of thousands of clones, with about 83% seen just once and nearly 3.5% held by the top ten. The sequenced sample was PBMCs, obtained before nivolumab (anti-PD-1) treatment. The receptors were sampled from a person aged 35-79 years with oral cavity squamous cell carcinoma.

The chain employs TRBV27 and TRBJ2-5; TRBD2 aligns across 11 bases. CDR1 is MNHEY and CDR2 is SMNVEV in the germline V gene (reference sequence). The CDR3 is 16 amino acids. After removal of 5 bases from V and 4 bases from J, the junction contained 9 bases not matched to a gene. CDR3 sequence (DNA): TGTGCCAGCAGTCCGGCAACTGGGACTAGCGGAGAGACCCAGTACTTC. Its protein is CASSPATGTSGETQYF.

The CDR3 DNA sequence: TGTGCTAGTGGTTTCCGACTAGCGGGGCCAGGAGGCGAGCAGTACTTC. Residues: CASGFRLAGPGGEQYF. V and J are TRBV12-5 and TRBJ2-7; 11 bases align to TRBD2. This CDR3 is built from 16 residues. V gave up 3 bases and J gave up 6 bases; unmatched junction bases: 10. CDR1 is LGHNT and CDR2 is FRNRAP in the germline V gene.

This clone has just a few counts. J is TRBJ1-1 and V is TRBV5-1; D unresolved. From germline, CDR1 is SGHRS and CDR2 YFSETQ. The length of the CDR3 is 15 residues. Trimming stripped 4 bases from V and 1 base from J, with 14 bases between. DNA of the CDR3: TGCGCCAGCAGCCGGGATCCCTCCGGGAACACTGAAGCTTTCTTT. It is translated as CASSRDPSGNTEAFF.

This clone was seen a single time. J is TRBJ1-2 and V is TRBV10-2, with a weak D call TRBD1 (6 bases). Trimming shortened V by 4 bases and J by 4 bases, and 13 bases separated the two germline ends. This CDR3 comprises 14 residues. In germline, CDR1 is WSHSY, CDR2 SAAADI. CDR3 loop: CASSVNRDTYGYTF. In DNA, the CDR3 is TGCGCCAGCAGTGTAAACAGGGATACCTATGGCTACACCTTC.

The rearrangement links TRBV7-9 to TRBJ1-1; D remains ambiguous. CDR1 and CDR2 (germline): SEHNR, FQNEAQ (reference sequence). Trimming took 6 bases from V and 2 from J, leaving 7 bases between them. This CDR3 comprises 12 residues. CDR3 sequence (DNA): TGTGCCAGCAGTCGTACCAACACTGAAGCTTTCTTT. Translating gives CASSRTNTEAFF.

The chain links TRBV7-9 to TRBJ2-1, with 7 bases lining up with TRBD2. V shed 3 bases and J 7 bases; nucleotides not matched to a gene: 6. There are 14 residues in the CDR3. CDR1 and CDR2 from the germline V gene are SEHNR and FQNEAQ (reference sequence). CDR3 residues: CASSFGSGRNEQFF. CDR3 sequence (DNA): TGTGCCAGCAGCTTCGGTAGCGGGCGGAATGAGCAGTTCTTC.

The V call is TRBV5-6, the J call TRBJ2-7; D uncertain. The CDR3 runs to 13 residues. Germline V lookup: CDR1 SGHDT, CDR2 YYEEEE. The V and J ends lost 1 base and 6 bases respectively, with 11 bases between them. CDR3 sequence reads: CASSLLMGSEQYF. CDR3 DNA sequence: TGTGCCAGCAGCTTGTTAATGGGAAGCGAGCAGTACTTC.

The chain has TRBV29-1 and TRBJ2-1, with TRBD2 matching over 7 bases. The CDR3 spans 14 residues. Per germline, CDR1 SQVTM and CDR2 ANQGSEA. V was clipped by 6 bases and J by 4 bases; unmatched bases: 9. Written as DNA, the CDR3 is TGCAGCGTGCTGGGGCTAGCGGATTACAATGAGCAGTTCTTC. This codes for CSVLGLADYNEQFF.

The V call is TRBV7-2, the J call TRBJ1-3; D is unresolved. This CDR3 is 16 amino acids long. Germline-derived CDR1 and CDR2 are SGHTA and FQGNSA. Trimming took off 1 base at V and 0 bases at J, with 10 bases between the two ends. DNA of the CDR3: TGTGCCAGCAGCTTAGTTCCGAACCTCTCTGGAAACACCATATATTTT. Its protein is CASSLVPNLSGNTIYF.

Here the CDR3 reads CASSLGSLGVSGANVLTF. CDR3 nucleotides: TGCGCCAGCAGCTTAGGTAGTCTCGGGGTATCTGGGGCCAACGTCCTGACTTTC. The gene calls are TRBV5-1 and TRBJ2-6; the D gene is possibly TRBD2 (5 bases). Germline loops: CDR1 SGHRS, CDR2 YFSETQ. The CDR3 runs to 18 residues. The V end was cut by 2 bases, the J end by 1 base, with 16 bases between.

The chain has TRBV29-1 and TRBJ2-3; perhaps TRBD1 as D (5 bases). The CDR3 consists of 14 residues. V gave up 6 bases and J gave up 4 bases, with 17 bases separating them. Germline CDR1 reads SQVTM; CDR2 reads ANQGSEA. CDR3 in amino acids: CSVGRGEVADTQYF. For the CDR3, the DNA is TGCAGCGTGGGAAGGGGCGAGGTTGCAGATACGCAGTATTTT.

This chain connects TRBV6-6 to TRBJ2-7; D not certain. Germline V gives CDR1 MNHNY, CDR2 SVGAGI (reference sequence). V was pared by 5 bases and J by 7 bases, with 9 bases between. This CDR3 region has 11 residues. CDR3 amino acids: CASSNPSEQYF. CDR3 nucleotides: TGTGCCAGCAGTAACCCCAGTGAGCAGTACTTC.

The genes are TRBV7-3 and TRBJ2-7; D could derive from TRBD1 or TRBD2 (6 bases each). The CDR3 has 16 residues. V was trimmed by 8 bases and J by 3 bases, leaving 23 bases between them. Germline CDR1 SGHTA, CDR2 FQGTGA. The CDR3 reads CASGPRRDKRLYEQYF. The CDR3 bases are TGTGCCAGCGGGCCTCGGAGGGACAAGAGACTCTACGAGCAGTACTTC. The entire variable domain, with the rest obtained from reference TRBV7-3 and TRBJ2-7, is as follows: GAGVSQTPSNKVTEKGKYVELRCDPISGHTALYWYRQSLGQGPEFLIYFQGTGAADDSGLPNDRFFAVRPEGSVSTLKIQRTERGDSAVYLCASGPRRDKRLYEQYFGPGTRLTVT.

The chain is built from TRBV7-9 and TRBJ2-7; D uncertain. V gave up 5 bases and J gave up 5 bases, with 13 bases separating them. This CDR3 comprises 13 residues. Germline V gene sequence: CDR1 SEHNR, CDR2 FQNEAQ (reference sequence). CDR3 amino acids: CASSTFFANEQYF. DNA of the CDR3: TGTGCCAGCAGCACCTTCTTCGCCAACGAGCAGTACTTC.

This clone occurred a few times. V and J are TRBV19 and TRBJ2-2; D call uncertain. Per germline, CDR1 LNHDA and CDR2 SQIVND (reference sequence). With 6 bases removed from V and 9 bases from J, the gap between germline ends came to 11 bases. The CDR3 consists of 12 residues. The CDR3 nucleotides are TGTGCCAGTAGCCAGGCTCTTCGGGAGCTGTTTTTT. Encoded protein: CASSQALRELFF.

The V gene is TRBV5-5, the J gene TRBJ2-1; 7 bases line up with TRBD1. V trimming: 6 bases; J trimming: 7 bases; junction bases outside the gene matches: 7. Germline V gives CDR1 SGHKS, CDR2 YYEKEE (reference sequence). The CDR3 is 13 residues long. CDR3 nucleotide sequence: TGTGCCAGCACCCTCGACAGGGCAAATGAGCAGTTCTTC. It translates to CASTLDRANEQFF. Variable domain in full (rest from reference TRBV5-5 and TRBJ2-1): DAGVTQSPTHLIKTRGQQVTLRCSPISGHKSVSWYQQVLGQGPQFIFQYYEKEERGRGNFPDRFSARQFPNYSSELNVNALLLGDSALYLCASTLDRANEQFFGPGTRLTVL.

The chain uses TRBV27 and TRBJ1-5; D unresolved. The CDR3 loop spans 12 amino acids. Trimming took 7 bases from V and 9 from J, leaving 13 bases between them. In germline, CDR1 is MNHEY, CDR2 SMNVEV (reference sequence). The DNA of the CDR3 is TGTGCCAGCATAAGAGGCCGGCGGCCCCAGCATTTT. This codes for CASIRGRRPQHF.

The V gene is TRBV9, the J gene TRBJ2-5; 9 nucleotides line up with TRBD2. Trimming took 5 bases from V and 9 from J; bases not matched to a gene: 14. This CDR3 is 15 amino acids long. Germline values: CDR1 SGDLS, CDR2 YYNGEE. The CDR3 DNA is TGTGCCAGCAGTGGGGGGGCTAGCGGGGACCTGCCCCAGTACTTC. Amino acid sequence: CASSGGASGDLPQYF.

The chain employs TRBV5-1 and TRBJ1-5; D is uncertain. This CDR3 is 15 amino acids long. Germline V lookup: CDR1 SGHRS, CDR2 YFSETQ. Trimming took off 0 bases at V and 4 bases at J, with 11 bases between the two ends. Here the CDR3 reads CASSLGEGLNQPQHF. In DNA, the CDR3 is TGCGCCAGCAGCTTGGGGGAAGGGCTGAATCAGCCCCAGCATTTT. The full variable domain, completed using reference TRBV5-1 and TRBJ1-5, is KAGVTQTPRYLIKTRGQQVTLSCSPISGHRSVSWYQQTPGQGLQFLFEYFSETQRNKGNFPGRFSGRQFSNSRSEMNVSTLELGDSALYLCASSLGEGLNQPQHFGDGTRLSIL.

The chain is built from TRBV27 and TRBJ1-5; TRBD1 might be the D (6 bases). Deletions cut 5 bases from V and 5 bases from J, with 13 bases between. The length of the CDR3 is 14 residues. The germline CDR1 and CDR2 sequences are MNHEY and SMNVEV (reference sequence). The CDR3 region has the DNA TGTGCCAGCAGTAGGACGGAGGGGGATCAGCCCCAGCATTTT. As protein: CASSRTEGDQPQHF.

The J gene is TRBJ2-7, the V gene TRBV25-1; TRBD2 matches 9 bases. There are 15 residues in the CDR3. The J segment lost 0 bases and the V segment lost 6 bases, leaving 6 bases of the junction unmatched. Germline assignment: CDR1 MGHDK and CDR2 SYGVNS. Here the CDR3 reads CASRTASGNSYEQYF. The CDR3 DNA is TGTGCCAGCAGGACGGCTAGCGGGAACTCCTACGAGCAGTACTTC.

The CDR3 nucleotides read TGTGCCAGCAGCATCGTAGACAGGGGGCACAATCAGCCCCAGCATTTT. Translating it yields CASSIVDRGHNQPQHF. J is TRBJ1-5 and V is TRBV5-5, with 10 positions matching TRBD1. Unmatched junction bases numbered 7, after V lost 4 bases and J lost 3 bases. This CDR3 is 16 amino acids long. CDR1 and CDR2 (germline): SGHKS, YYEKEE (reference sequence). Full variable domain (rest looked up from reference TRBV5-5 and TRBJ1-5): DAGVTQSPTHLIKTRGQQVTLRCSPISGHKSVSWYQQVLGQGPQFIFQYYEKEERGRGNFPDRFSARQFPNYSSELNVNALLLGDSALYLCASSIVDRGHNQPQHFGDGTRLSIL.